This T cell receptor (beta chain) was identified in a study of blood T cell repertoires in COVID-19. Study background: Specimens from acute and convalescent COVID-19 originated in the United States, Italy and Spain.

In the original analysis: It was from reference gene primer amplification that nucleated cell counts were estimated. Using immunoSEQ multiplex PCR, the repertoire was profiled, and TCRdb retains in-frame clones only, with some absent. The D gene and trimming were derived from the DNA, and the V and J assignments and clone size from that table. The sample records 150,000 to 200,000 clones, roughly 91% being singletons. Germline-derived CDR1 and CDR2 are LGHDT and YNNKEL (reference sequence). This CDR3 contains 15 residues. The V segment lost 1 base and the J segment 2 bases; nucleotides outside the gene matches: 5.

The source of this sequence is a human donor in a cohort sampled during active COVID-19. The sample taken for sequencing was peripheral blood. V gene TRBV3-1 (or the pseudogene TRBV3-2) combines with J gene TRBJ2-7; 7 nucleotides agree with TRBD2. In DNA form, the CDR3 reads TGTGCCAGCAGCCAAGCCGGCGGGAGCCCCTACGAGCAGTACTTC. Protein: CASSQAGGSPYEQYF.